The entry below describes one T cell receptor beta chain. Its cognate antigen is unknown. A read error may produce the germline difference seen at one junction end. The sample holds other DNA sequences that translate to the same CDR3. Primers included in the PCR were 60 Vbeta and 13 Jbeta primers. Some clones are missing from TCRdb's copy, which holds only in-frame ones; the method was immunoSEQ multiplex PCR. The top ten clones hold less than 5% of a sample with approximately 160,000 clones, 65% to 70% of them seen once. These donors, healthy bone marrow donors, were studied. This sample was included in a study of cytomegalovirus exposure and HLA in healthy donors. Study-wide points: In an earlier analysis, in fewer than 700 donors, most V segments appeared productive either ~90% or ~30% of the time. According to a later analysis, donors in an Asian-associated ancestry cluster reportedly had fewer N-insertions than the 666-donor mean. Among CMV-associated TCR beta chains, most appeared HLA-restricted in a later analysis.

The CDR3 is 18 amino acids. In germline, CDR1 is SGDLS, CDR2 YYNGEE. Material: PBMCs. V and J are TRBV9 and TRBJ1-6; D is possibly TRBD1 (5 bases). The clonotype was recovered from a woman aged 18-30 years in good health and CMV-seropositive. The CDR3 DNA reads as TGTGCCAGCAGCGCCGAAGAAGGGGATAGCTCCTATAATTCCCCCCTCCACTTT. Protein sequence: CASSAEEGDSSYNSPLHF.